The present T cell receptor (beta chain) was sequenced within a study of regulatory T cells in long-lasting Graves disease. Through Arm-PCR of CDR3 regions and iRepertoire HTBI primers, TCR beta libraries were built. TCRdb itself ran the multiplex PCR reads through MiXCR, one entry per CDR3 protein. The sample has hundreds of thousands of distinct CDR3 sequences, roughly 23% seen once. Germline V CDR1 and CDR2: MNHNS, SASEGT. The CDR3 extends over 14 amino acids. The junction had 2 bases not matched to a gene; V was cut back by 10 bases and J by 0 bases. Whole-study results and caveats: Sample size, which was small, may have reduced accuracy. Persistent cases favored TRBV28, TRBJ1-2 and TRBJ2-5. Thyroid tissue went unstudied; only peripheral blood was examined.

This clonotype was counted ten times or more. Its specificity is unknown. Time point reported: persistent/refractory GD, antithyroid drugs over 5 years with positive TRAb. After RNA was extracted from PBMCs, the TCR library was made from it. Graves' disease diagnoses followed American Thyroid Association guidelines. The receptor comes from a female donor with Graves disease. The starting material was peripheral blood mononuclear cells (PBMCs), obtained when the disease was refractory, from a patient treated with antithyroid drugs. The chain joins TRBV6-1 to TRBJ2-2; 10 nucleotides agree with TRBD2. The CDR3 DNA reads as TGTGCCACCGGACTAGCGGCGAACACCGGGGAGCTGTTTTTT. Its protein product is CATGLAANTGELFF.